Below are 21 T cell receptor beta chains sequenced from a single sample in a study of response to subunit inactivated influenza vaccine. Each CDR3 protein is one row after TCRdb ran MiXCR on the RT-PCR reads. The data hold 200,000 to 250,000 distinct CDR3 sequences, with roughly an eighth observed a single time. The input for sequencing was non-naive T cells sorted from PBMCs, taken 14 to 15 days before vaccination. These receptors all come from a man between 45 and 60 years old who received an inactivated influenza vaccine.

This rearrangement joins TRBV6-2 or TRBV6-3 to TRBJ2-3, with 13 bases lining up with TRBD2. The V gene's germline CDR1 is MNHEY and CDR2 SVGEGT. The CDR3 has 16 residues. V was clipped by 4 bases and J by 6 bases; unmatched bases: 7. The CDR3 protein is CASSSPLAGGLDTQYF. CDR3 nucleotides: TGTGCCAGCAGTTCCCCACTAGCGGGAGGGTTGGATACGCAGTATTTT.

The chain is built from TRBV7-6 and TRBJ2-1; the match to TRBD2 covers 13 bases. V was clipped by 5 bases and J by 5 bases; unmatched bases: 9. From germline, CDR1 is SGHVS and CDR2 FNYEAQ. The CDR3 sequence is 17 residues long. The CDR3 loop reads CASSRFGLAGADNEQFF. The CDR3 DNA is TGTGCCAGCAGCCGATTCGGACTAGCGGGAGCGGACAATGAGCAGTTCTTC. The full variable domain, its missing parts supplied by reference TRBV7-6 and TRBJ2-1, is GAGVSQSPRYKVTKRGQDVALRCDPISGHVSLYWYRQALGQGPEFLTYFNYEAQQDKSGLPNDRFSAERPEGSISTLTIQRTEQRDSAMYRCASSRFGLAGADNEQFFGPGTRLTVL.

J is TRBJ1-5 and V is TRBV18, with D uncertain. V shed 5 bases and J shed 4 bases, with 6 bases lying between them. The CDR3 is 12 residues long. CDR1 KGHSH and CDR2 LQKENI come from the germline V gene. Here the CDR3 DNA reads TGTGCCAGCTCAAACGGGAATCAGCCCCAGCATTTT. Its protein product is CASSNGNQPQHF.

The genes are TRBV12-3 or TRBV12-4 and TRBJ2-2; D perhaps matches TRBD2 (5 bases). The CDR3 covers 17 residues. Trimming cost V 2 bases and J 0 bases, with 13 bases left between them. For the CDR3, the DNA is TGTGCCAGCAGTTTATGGCCCGGGGAAGCGAACACCGGGGAGCTGTTTTTT. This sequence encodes CASSLWPGEANTGELFF.

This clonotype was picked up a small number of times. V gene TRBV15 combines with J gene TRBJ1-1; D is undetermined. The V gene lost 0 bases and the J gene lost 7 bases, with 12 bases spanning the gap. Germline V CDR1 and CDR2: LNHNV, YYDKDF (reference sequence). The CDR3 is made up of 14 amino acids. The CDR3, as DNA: TGTGCCACCAGCAGAGATCGAGGTCGGGGTGAAGCTTTCTTT. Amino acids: CATSRDRGRGEAFF. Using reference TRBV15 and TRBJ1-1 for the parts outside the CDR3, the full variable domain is DAMVIQNPRYQVTQFGKPVTLSCSQTLNHNVMYWYQQKSSQAPKLLFHYYDKDFNNEADTPDNFQSRRPNTSFCFLDIRSPGLGDTAMYLCATSRDRGRGEAFFGQGTRLTVV.

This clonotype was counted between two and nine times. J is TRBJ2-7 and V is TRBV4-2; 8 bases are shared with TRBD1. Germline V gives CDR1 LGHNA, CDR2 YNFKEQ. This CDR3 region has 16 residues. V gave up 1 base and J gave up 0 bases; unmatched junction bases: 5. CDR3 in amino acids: CASSQGQGAHSYEQYF. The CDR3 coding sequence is TGTGCCAGCAGCCAAGGGCAGGGGGCCCACTCCTACGAGCAGTACTTC.

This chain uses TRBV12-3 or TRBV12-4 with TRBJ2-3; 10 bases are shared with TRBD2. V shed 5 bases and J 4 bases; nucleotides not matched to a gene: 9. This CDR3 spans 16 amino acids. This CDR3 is CASSAPGLALPDTQYF. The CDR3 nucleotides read TGTGCCAGCAGTGCGCCGGGACTAGCGCTGCCAGATACGCAGTATTTT.

CDR3 protein: CASSQGGGRQASYEQYF. The CDR3 nucleotides are TGTGCCAGCAGCCAAGGAGGGGGTCGACAGGCGTCCTACGAGCAGTACTTC. The V call is TRBV4-2, the J call TRBJ2-7; D is perhaps TRBD1 (6 bases). CDR3 length: 17 residues. Germline V lookup: CDR1 LGHNA, CDR2 YNFKEQ. V was trimmed by 1 base and J by 1 base, leaving 17 bases between them.

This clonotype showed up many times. The DNA for the CDR3 is TGTGCCAGCAGCTCCCCACAGGGTGCACACGAGGGAGAGCAGTACTTC. Protein sequence: CASSSPQGAHEGEQYF. This chain connects TRBV28 to TRBJ2-7, with a possible D match to TRBD1 (6 bases). Trimming took 6 bases from V and 7 from J, leaving 25 bases between them. The CDR3 runs to 16 residues. CDR1 and CDR2 from the germline V gene are MDHEN and SYDVKM.

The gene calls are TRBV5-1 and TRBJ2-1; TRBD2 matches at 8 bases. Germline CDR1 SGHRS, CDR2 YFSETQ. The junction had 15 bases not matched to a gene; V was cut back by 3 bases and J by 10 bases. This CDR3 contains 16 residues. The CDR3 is CASSSTTSGSPGEQFF. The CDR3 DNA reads TGCGCCAGCAGCTCCACTACCAGCGGGAGCCCGGGCGAGCAGTTCTTC. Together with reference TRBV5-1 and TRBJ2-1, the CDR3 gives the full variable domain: KAGVTQTPRYLIKTRGQQVTLSCSPISGHRSVSWYQQTPGQGLQFLFEYFSETQRNKGNFPGRFSGRQFSNSRSEMNVSTLELGDSALYLCASSSTTSGSPGEQFFGPGTRLTVL.

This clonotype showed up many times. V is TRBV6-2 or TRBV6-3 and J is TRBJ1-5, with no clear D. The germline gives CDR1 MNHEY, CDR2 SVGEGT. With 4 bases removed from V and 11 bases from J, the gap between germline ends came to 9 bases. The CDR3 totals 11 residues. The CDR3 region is CASSWGTSQHF. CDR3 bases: TGTGCCAGCAGTTGGGGAACGTCCCAGCATTTT.

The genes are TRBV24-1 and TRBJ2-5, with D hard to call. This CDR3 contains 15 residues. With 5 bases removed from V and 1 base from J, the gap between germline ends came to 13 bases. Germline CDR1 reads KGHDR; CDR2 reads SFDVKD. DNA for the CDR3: TGTGCCACCAGTGCGGGCTGGACGGCCCAAGAGACCCAGTACTTC. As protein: CATSAGWTAQETQYF.

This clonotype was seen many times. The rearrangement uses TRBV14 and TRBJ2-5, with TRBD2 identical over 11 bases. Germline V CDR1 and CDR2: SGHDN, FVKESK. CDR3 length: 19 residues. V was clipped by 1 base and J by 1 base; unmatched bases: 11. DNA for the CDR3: TGTGCCAGCAGCCAAGTTGGCCCACTAGCGGGGGACACCCAAGAGACCCAGTACTTC. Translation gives CASSQVGPLAGDTQETQYF.

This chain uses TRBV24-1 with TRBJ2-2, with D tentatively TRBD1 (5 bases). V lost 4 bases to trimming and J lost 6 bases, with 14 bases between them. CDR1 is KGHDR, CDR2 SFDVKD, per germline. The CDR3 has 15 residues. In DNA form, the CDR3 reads TGTGCCACCAGTGACCAGGACAAGGACGCCGGGGAGCTGTTTTTT. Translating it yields CATSDQDKDAGELFF.

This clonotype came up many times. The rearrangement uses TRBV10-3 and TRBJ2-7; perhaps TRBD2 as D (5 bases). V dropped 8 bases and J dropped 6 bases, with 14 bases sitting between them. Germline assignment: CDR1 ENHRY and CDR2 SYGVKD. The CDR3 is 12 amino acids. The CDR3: CAIAEDSLEQYF. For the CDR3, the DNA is TGTGCCATCGCAGAGGACTCCCTCGAGCAGTACTTC.

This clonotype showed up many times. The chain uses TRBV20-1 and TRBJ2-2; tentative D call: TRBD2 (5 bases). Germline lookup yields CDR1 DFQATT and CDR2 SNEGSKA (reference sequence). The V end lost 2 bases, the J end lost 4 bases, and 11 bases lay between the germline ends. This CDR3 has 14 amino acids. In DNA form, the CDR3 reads TGCAGTGCTAGACTAGCAGGTGGCACCGGGGAGCTGTTTTTT. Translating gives CSARLAGGTGELFF.

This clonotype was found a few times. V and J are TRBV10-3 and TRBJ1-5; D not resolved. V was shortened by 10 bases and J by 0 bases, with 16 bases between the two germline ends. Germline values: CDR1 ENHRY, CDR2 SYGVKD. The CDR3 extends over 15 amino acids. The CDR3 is CATTITADSNQPQHF. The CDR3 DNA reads TGTGCCACAACTATCACGGCAGATAGCAATCAGCCCCAGCATTTT.

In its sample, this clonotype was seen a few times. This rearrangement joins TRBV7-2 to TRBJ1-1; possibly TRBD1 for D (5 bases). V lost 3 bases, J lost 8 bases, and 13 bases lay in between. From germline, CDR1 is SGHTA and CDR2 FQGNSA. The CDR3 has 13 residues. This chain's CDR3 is CASSLGPPGEAFF. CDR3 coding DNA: TGTGCCAGCAGCTTGGGACCCCCCGGGGAAGCTTTCTTT.

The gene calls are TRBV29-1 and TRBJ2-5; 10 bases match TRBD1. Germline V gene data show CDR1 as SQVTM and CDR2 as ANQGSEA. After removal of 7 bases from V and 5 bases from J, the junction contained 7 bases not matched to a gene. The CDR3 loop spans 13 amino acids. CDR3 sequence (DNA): TGCAGCGCCGCTACGGACAGGGGGGAGACCCAGTACTTC. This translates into CSAATDRGETQYF.

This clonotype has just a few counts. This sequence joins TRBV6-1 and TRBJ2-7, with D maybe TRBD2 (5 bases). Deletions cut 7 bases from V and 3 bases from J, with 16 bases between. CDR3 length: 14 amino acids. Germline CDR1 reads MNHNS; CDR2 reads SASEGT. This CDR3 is CASIEGGSDYEQYF. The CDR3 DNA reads TGTGCCAGCATCGAAGGCGGGTCTGACTACGAGCAGTACTTC.

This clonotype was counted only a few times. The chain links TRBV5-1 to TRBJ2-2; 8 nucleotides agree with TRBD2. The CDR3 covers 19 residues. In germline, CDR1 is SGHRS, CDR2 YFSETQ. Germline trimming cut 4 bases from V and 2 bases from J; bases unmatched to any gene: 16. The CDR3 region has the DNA TGCGCCAGCAGCCGAAACTTACTTATTAGCGGGGACAACACCGGGGAGCTGTTTTTT. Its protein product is CASSRNLLISGDNTGELFF.